These 20 T cell receptor beta chains share one sample of origin, sequenced in a study of CD8 T cells in ankylosing spondylitis. TCRdb passed the 5' RACE reads through MiXCR, listing each CDR3 protein once. The data contain tens of thousands of distinct CDR3 sequences, roughly 9% of them singletons. No antigen has been assigned to these receptors. General study findings and limits: Roughly eight highly homologous variants formed a TCR beta motif that appeared characteristic of ankylosing spondylitis blood.

Sequencing was done on a sample of blood, either unsorted or a sorted T cell fraction (not recorded which). Receptor source: a male donor with ankylosing spondylitis.

This clonotype was found many times. The chain carries TRBV29-1 and TRBJ2-7; no clear D gene. This CDR3 contains 12 residues. Germline V gene sequence: CDR1 SQVTM, CDR2 ANQGSEA. V shed 2 bases and J shed 2 bases, with 7 bases lying between them. This CDR3 is CSVEREPYEQYF. The CDR3 DNA follows: TGCAGCGTTGAAAGGGAACCCTACGAGCAGTACTTC.

This clonotype was counted many times. The chain combines TRBV7-8 with TRBJ2-7, with D uncertain. Trimming took off 3 bases at V and 2 bases at J, with 14 bases between the two ends. The CDR3 length is 15 residues. In germline, CDR1 is SGHVS, CDR2 FQNEAQ. The CDR3 region has the DNA TGTGCCAGCAGCTTTCTGAGTAGTACTACCTACGAGCAGTACGTC. This codes for CASSFLSSTTYEQYV.

This clonotype was counted many times. J is TRBJ2-7 and V is TRBV6-4; D uncertain. Germline V gives CDR1 MRHNA, CDR2 SNTAGT. The V and J ends lost 4 bases and 2 bases respectively, with 3 bases between them. The CDR3 extends over 11 amino acids. This CDR3 reads CASSVPYEQYV. CDR3 in DNA: TGTGCCAGCAGTGTGCCCTACGAGCAGTACGTC.

This clonotype was counted many times. The gene calls are TRBV11-2 and TRBJ1-2, with D tentatively TRBD1 (6 bases). The CDR3 has 16 amino acids. V was clipped by 0 bases and J by 4 bases, with 15 bases between them. In germline, CDR1 is SGHAT, CDR2 FQNNGV. DNA for the CDR3: TGTGCCAGCAGCTTAGAATTTAGAGGGGGTAGCTATGGCTACACCTTC. As protein: CASSLEFRGGSYGYTF.

This clonotype came up a few times. The rearrangement joins TRBV7-8 to TRBJ2-1; no reliable D call. The CDR3 sequence is 11 residues long. Trimming shortened V by 4 bases and J by 9 bases, and 7 bases separated the two germline ends. Germline CDR1 reads SGHVS; CDR2 reads FQNEAQ. CDR3 loop: CASSSRGEQFF. The CDR3 nucleotides are TGTGCCAGCAGCTCGCGCGGTGAGCAGTTCTTC.

This clonotype was counted only a few times. V and J are TRBV7-9 and TRBJ2-7, with TRBD2 identical over 9 bases. V lost 5 bases and J lost 2; bases outside the gene matches: 7. This CDR3 has 15 residues. CDR1 is SEHNR, CDR2 FQNEAQ, per germline (reference sequence). CDR3 nucleotide sequence: TGTGCCAGCAGCCTCCGGACTAGCGCAACCTACGAGCAGTACTTC. Translating it yields CASSLRTSATYEQYF.

There are a few counts of this clonotype. V is TRBV29-1 and J is TRBJ2-3; TRBD2 is a possible D gene (5 bases). Germline V lookup: CDR1 SQVTM, CDR2 ANQGSEA. V lost 5 bases and J lost 0, with 9 bases in between. The CDR3 is made up of 13 amino acids. The CDR3 sequence: CSVTGSSTDTQYF. In nucleotides, the CDR3 is TGCAGCGTTACGGGGTCTAGCACAGATACGCAGTATTTT.

The chain combines TRBV7-8 with TRBJ2-1; TRBD1 might be the D (6 bases). Germline V gene sequence: CDR1 SGHVS, CDR2 FQNEAQ. Deletions cut 5 bases from V and 6 bases from J, with 23 bases between. There are 17 residues in the CDR3. The CDR3 region has the DNA TGTGCCAGCAGCCCCCTGGGGGCTTCCTGGACCCGCAATGAGCAGTTCTTC. It is translated as CASSPLGASWTRNEQFF.

The table lists this clonotype with many counts. The J gene is TRBJ1-1, the V gene TRBV13, with D perhaps matching TRBD1 (5 bases). Germline assignment: CDR1 PRHDT and CDR2 FYEKMQ (reference sequence). The CDR3 extends over 12 amino acids. The germline V and J ends were trimmed by 1 base and 10 bases, with 10 bases remaining between them. CDR3 region: CASSLEGFGAFF. DNA of the CDR3: TGTGCCAGCAGCTTAGAGGGGTTCGGAGCTTTCTTT.

This clonotype was seen more than once but under ten times. J is TRBJ2-3 and V is TRBV7-6; D is possibly TRBD1 (5 bases). V lost 4 bases and J 0 bases, leaving 11 bases between the germline ends. CDR1 and CDR2 from the germline V gene are SGHVS and FNYEAQ. CDR3 length: 15 residues. The CDR3 DNA sequence: TGTGCCAGCAGCTCAAGACAGAGAAGCACAGATACGCAGTATTTT. It encodes CASSSRQRSTDTQYF.

At least ten counts were recorded for this clonotype. The chain recombines TRBV5-6 with TRBJ2-1; 10 bases align to TRBD1. Germline V lookup: CDR1 SGHDT, CDR2 YYEEEE. After removal of 5 bases from V and 4 bases from J, the junction contained 6 bases not matched to a gene. The CDR3 has 15 amino acids. CDR3 residues: CASRTGTGEYNEQFF. In DNA form, the CDR3 reads TGTGCCAGCAGGACCGGGACAGGGGAATACAATGAGCAGTTCTTC.

This chain uses TRBV4-2 with TRBJ2-7; TRBD1 matches 8 bases. Germline V gene lookup returns CDR1 LGHNA and CDR2 YNFKEQ. The J segment lost 5 bases and the V segment lost 4 bases, leaving 7 bases of the junction unmatched. CDR3 length: 14 amino acids. The CDR3 region is CASSPLTGADEQYF. DNA of the CDR3: TGTGCCAGCAGCCCGCTGACAGGGGCGGACGAGCAGTACTTC.

This clonotype was seen ten or more times. The J gene is TRBJ2-1, the V gene TRBV5-1, with 8 bases identical to TRBD2. CDR3 length equals 13 residues. From germline, CDR1 is SGHRS and CDR2 YFSETQ. After removal of 5 bases from V and 5 bases from J, the junction contained 3 bases not matched to a gene. The CDR3 loop reads CASSSGNDNEQFF. CDR3 sequence (DNA): TGCGCCAGCAGTAGCGGGAATGACAATGAGCAGTTCTTC. The complete variable domain, with remaining parts taken from reference TRBV5-1 and TRBJ2-1, reads KAGVTQTPRYLIKTRGQQVTLSCSPISGHRSVSWYQQTPGQGLQFLFEYFSETQRNKGNFPGRFSGRQFSNSRSEMNVSTLELGDSALYLCASSSGNDNEQFFGPGTRLTVL.

The V call is TRBV7-8, the J call TRBJ1-1; the D is unclear. Germline-derived CDR1 and CDR2 are SGHVS and FQNEAQ. The V end was cut by 5 bases, the J end by 0 bases, with 7 bases between. This CDR3 comprises 13 residues. CDR3 bases: TGTGCCAGCAGCCCCACGATGAACACTGAAGCTTTCTTT. Amino acid sequence: CASSPTMNTEAFF.

This clonotype was detected a few times. The J gene is TRBJ2-1, the V gene TRBV27; 8 positions match TRBD2. The CDR3 consists of 16 residues. J gave up 4 bases and V 7 bases, and 12 bases lay outside the gene matches. Germline loops: CDR1 MNHEY, CDR2 SMNVEV (reference sequence). The CDR3 spells CASKVYGSGMYNEQFF. The CDR3 DNA sequence: TGTGCCAGCAAAGTTTATGGTAGCGGGATGTACAATGAGCAGTTCTTC.

V usage is TRBV25-1 and J usage is TRBJ2-7, with TRBD1 matching 9 bases. The CDR3 has 15 amino acids. Germline CDR1 is MGHDK and CDR2 is SYGVNS. Trimming cost V 4 bases and J 3 bases; bases outside gene matches: 7. CDR3: CASSVGQGKVYEQYF. In DNA, the CDR3 is TGTGCCAGCAGTGTGGGACAGGGAAAGGTCTACGAGCAGTACTTC.

The sample holds one count of this clonotype. A junction end diverges from the germline sequence, so it may reflect a read error. This chain links TRBV7-9 with TRBJ2-7, with D possibly matching TRBD2 (6 bases). This CDR3 has 13 residues. CDR1 and CDR2 from the germline V gene are SEHNR and FQNEAQ (reference sequence). CDR3 protein: CAISLGLEGEQYF. The DNA of the CDR3 is TGTGCCATCAGCCTCGGACTGGAGGGAGAGCAGTACTTC.

This chain connects TRBV11-2 to TRBJ2-2; D may be TRBD1 (6 bases). Germline CDR1 is SGHAT and CDR2 is FQNNGV. V was trimmed by 5 bases and J by 4 bases, leaving 17 bases between them. CDR3 length: 16 residues. CDR3 in DNA: TGTGCCAGCAGCCCCCGATGGGACATTCTCACCGGGGAGCTGTTTTTT. Translation gives CASSPRWDILTGELFF.

This clonotype was detected many times. The chain combines TRBV5-1 with TRBJ2-5, with a possible D match to TRBD2 (5 bases). V lost 4 bases and J 5 bases, leaving 12 bases between the germline ends. Germline V gene lookup returns CDR1 SGHRS and CDR2 YFSETQ. The CDR3 contains 13 residues. The CDR3 is CASSQYRGETQYF. Here the CDR3 DNA reads TGCGCCAGCAGCCAATACCGCGGGGAGACCCAGTACTTC.

This clonotype was detected a few times. J is TRBJ2-1 and V is TRBV9, with 12 bases fitting TRBD2. Germline V lookup: CDR1 SGDLS, CDR2 YYNGEE. The CDR3 is 15 residues long. Trimming took 3 bases from V and 6 from J; bases not matched to a gene: 4. Written as DNA, the CDR3 is TGTGCCAGCAGCGCGGGACTAGCGGGTGCCAATGAGCAGTTCTTC. Translation: CASSAGLAGANEQFF.